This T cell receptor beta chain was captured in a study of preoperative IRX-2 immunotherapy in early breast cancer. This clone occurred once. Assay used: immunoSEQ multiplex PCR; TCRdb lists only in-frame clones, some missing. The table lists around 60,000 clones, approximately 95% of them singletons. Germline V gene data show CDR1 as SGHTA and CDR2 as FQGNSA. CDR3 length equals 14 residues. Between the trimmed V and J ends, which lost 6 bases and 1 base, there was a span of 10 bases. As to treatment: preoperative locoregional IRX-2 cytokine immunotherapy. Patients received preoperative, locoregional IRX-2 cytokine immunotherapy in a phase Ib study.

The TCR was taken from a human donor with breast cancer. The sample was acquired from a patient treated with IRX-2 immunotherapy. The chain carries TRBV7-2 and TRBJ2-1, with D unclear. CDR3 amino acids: CASRKRSSYNEQFF. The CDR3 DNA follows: TGTGCCAGCAGAAAGAGGAGTTCCTACAATGAGCAGTTCTTC. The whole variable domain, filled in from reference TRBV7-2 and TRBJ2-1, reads GAGVSQSPSNKVTEKGKDVELRCDPISGHTALYWYRQSLGQGLEFLIYFQGNSAPDKSGLPSDRFSAERTGGSVSTLTIQRTQQEDSAVYLCASRKRSSYNEQFFGPGTRLTVL.